Below are 31 T cell receptor beta chains sequenced from a single sample in a study of tumor-infiltrating lymphocytes in primary liver carcinoma. The tissue used was unsorted bulk material of 20-30 mg. RNA and DNA were co-extracted from it with the AllPrep DNA/RNA mini kit. The template, approximately 500 ng total RNA, yielded TCR beta cDNA made with a constant-region primer. It was through three nested multiplex PCR rounds of slightly modified ARM-PCR that TCR beta libraries arose. A C-beta reverse primer and TRBV1-TRBV30 forward primers served in each of the first two PCR rounds, at ten to eleven cycles apiece. A single record per CDR3 protein comes from TCRdb applying MiXCR to the multiplex PCR reads. Of 85,000 to 100,000 distinct CDR3 sequences listed, less than 70% are singletons. The sample taken for sequencing was tumor-adjacent normal liver tissue. The receptor source for this set is a man between 35 and 55 years old with primary liver carcinoma and hepatitis B virus infection.

This chain uses TRBV25-1 with TRBJ2-7; no clear D. The CDR3 extends over 14 amino acids. V was trimmed by 3 bases and J by 3 bases, leaving 12 bases between them. Looked up from germline, CDR1 is MGHDK and CDR2 is SYGVNS. Written as DNA, the CDR3 is TGTGCCAGCAGTGATGGGATGGGGATCTACGAGCAGTACTTC. It codes for CASSDGMGIYEQYF.

This clonotype was counted a single time. This may come from a read error, since a much larger clone is one base off. The chain couples TRBV10-3 to TRBJ1-2; D call uncertain. Trimming stripped 2 bases from V and 5 bases from J, with 12 bases between. Germline lookup yields CDR1 ENHRY and CDR2 SYGVKD. The CDR3 totals 14 residues. The DNA of the CDR3 is TGTGCCATCAGTGAGAGCCATGGGGAATATGGCTACACCTTC. Translated: CAISESHGEYGYTF.

A note on this clonotype: Being one base from a much bigger clone, this may be a read error. The V gene is TRBV5-4, the J gene TRBJ2-7; TRBD1 agrees at 9 bases. Looked up from germline, CDR1 is SGHNT and CDR2 is YYREEE (reference sequence). The CDR3 contains 16 residues. After removal of 1 base from V and 5 bases from J, the junction contained 10 bases not matched to a gene. CDR3 DNA sequence: TGTGCCAGCAGCTTGAGGGCCGGGACAGGGACCCACGAGCAGTACTTC. Translating gives CASSLRAGTGTHEQYF.

CDR3 protein: CSVDGLAGASDTADTQYF. In DNA, the CDR3 is TGCAGCGTTGATGGTTTAGCAGGAGCCTCGGATACCGCAGATACGCAGTATTTT. The chain carries TRBV29-1 and TRBJ2-3; no reliable D call. Trimming took 3 bases from V and 4 from J, leaving 26 bases between them. CDR1 is SQVTM and CDR2 is ANQGSEA in the germline V gene. The CDR3 is 18 residues long.

Details on this clonotype: Mismatch with germline at one junction end may stem from a read error. The rearrangement joins TRBV6-2 or TRBV6-3 to TRBJ2-7, with 12 nucleotides matching TRBD1. Germline V lookup: CDR1 MNHEY, CDR2 SVGEGT. This CDR3 region has 15 residues. DNA for the CDR3: TGTGTCAGCAGCCACCTGGGACAGGGGGCCTACGAGCAGTATTTC. This encodes CVSSHLGQGAYEQYF.

This clonotype was seen many times. The chain has TRBV6-1 and TRBJ2-1, with TRBD2 matching over 7 bases. The length of the CDR3 is 14 residues. Germline CDR1 reads MNHNS; CDR2 reads SASEGT. Germline trimming cut 1 base from V and 8 bases from J; bases unmatched to any gene: 5. CDR3 in amino acids: CASSEGGSGDEQFF. The DNA of the CDR3 is TGTGCCAGCAGTGAAGGGGGAAGCGGGGATGAGCAGTTCTTC.

This clonotype was detected only a few times. This rearrangement joins TRBV5-1 to TRBJ2-1; 8 bases map to TRBD2. CDR1 SGHRS and CDR2 YFSETQ come from the germline V gene. This CDR3 has 15 residues. Trimming at V came to 2 bases and at J to 2 bases, leaving 3 bases not matched to a gene. In DNA form, the CDR3 reads TGCGCCAGCAGCTTCGGCGGGAGGACCTACAATGAGCAGTTCTTC. This codes for CASSFGGRTYNEQFF.

This clonotype was recorded once. One end of the junction does not line up with germline, which may come from a read error. The V and J genes are TRBV10-3 and TRBJ2-7; 9 bases agree with TRBD2. The CDR3 sequence is 13 residues long. The germline CDR1 and CDR2 sequences are ENHRY and SYGVKD. The CDR3 DNA follows: TGTGCCATAAGGACTAGCGACTCCTACGGGCAGTACTTC. Its translation is CAIRTSDSYGQYF.

The chain joins TRBV20-1 to TRBJ1-2; TRBD1 matches 7 bases. This CDR3 is 14 amino acids long. In germline, CDR1 is DFQATT, CDR2 SNEGSKA (reference sequence). Trimming cost V 0 bases and J 7 bases; bases outside gene matches: 8. Written as DNA, the CDR3 is TGCAGTGCTAGAGATACGAAAGGGGGCTTTGGCTACACCTTC. Translated: CSARDTKGGFGYTF.

Regarding this clonotype: A much larger clone lies a single base off, so this may be a read error. V gene TRBV29-1 combines with J gene TRBJ2-2; D is undetermined. V was trimmed by 6 bases and J by 4 bases, leaving 12 bases between them. The germline CDR1 and CDR2 sequences are SQVTM and ANQGSEA. This CDR3 has 13 amino acids. In nucleotides, the CDR3 is TGCAGCGTCATTTCTAGAGGCACCGGGGAGCTGTTTTTT. It is translated as CSVISRGTGELFF.

In the case of this clonotype: This clone may be a read error of a much larger clone one base away. This CDR3 fails to terminate in the conserved phenylalanine or tryptophan, so it likely reflects a read error. J is TRBJ1-1 and V is TRBV10-3; no clear D gene. This CDR3 contains 12 residues. The germline V gene has CDR1 ENHRY and CDR2 SYGVKD. Trimming removed 6 bases at V and 0 bases at J, with 5 bases between. The CDR3 loop reads CAIRGLNTEAFL. In nucleotides, the CDR3 is TGTGCCATCAGGGGGTTGAACACTGAAGCTTTCCTT.

This clonotype has a count of ten or more. This sequence joins TRBV6-6 and TRBJ2-7; no clear D gene. The length of the CDR3 is 13 residues. In germline, CDR1 is MNHNY, CDR2 SVGAGI (reference sequence). The V end was cut by 5 bases, the J end by 9 bases, with 17 bases between. The CDR3 DNA reads as TGTGCCAGCAGTCCCCGAGAGCCCCCCGGGCAGTACTTC. Translating it yields CASSPREPPGQYF.

As for this clonotype: The conserved phenylalanine or tryptophan is not found at the CDR3 terminus, so this likely reflects a read error. The chain carries TRBV11-2 and TRBJ2-2; D is perhaps TRBD2 (6 bases). This CDR3 is built from 16 residues. CDR1 and CDR2 (germline): SGHAT, FQNNGV. CDR3 DNA: TGTGCCAGCAGTTTAGCGGCAGCGGGGAACACCGGGGAGCTGTTTATT. Amino acids: CASSLAAAGNTGELFI.

On this clonotype: Lacking the conserved final phenylalanine or tryptophan, this CDR3 likely reflects a read error. J is TRBJ2-7 and V is TRBV5-1; 8 bases are a match to TRBD2. Germline CDR1 and CDR2: SGHRS and YFSETQ. With V trimmed by 1 base and J by 3 bases, 6 bases remained unmatched. The CDR3 sequence is 15 residues long. CDR3 nucleotide sequence: TGCGCCAGCAGCTTGAGCGGGAGCGTCTACTACGAGCAGTACTTA. It encodes CASSLSGSVYYEQYL.

As to this clonotype: The junction and the germline gene differ at one end; a read error may be behind it. The V gene is TRBV7-6, the J gene TRBJ1-2, with 8 bases fitting TRBD1. The CDR3 covers 14 residues. Germline V CDR1 and CDR2: SGHVS, FNYEAQ. The DNA of the CDR3 is TGTGCCAGCAGATTAGGACAGGGCTCCTATGGCTACACCTTC. This translates into CASRLGQGSYGYTF.

This clonotype was recorded a few times. A much bigger clone sits one base away, suggesting this may be a read error. The genes are TRBV5-4 and TRBJ2-7, with TRBD1 matching 8 bases. The ends lost 4 bases at V and 4 bases at J; junction bases unmatched: 10. Looked up from germline, CDR1 is SGHNT and CDR2 is YYREEE (reference sequence). CDR3 size: 15 residues. For the CDR3, the DNA is TGTGCCAGCAGCGGCCGGACAGGGATCGAGTACGAGCAGTACTTC. Amino acids: CASSGRTGIEYEQYF.

On this clonotype itself: One junction end disagrees with the germline gene, perhaps due to a read error. This CDR3 reads CASSRGHRTGELFF. The CDR3 DNA is TGTGCCAGCAGTAGGGGACACCGCACCGGGGAGCTGTTTTTC. The chain couples TRBV11-2 to TRBJ2-2; a weak D match, TRBD1 (6 bases). This CDR3 spans 14 amino acids. CDR1 SGHAT and CDR2 FQNNGV come from the germline V gene.

A word on this clonotype: A much larger clone differs from this one at a single base, so this may be a read error. J is TRBJ2-3 and V is TRBV5-6, with D possibly matching TRBD1 (5 bases). CDR1 SGHDT and CDR2 YYEEEE come from the germline V gene. The CDR3 contains 14 residues. V was cut by 4 bases and J by 4 bases, with 13 bases left in between. CDR3: CASSPETESDTQYF. The CDR3 nucleotides are TGTGCCAGCAGCCCGGAGACAGAGTCAGATACGCAGTATTTT.

As concerns this clonotype: With a much larger clone just one base away, this may be a read error. The V gene is TRBV28, the J gene TRBJ2-2; D ambiguous. CDR1 is MDHEN and CDR2 is SYDVKM in the germline V gene. The CDR3 is made up of 9 amino acids. The CDR3 sequence: CAPTWELFF. Written as DNA, the CDR3 is TGTGCTCCCACCTGGGAGCTGTTTTTT. The full variable domain, in which reference TRBV28 and TRBJ2-2 provide the parts outside the CDR3, is DVKVTQSSRYLVKRTGEKVFLECVQDMDHENMFWYRQDPGLGLRLIYFSYDVKMKEKGDIPEGYSVSREKKERFSLILESASTNQTSMYLCAPTWELFFGEGSRLTVL.

The rearrangement uses TRBV5-1 and TRBJ2-2, with 11 bases lining up with TRBD2. After removal of 0 bases from V and 5 bases from J, the junction contained 3 bases not matched to a gene. CDR1 and CDR2 (germline): SGHRS, YFSETQ. The length of the CDR3 is 16 residues. This chain's CDR3 is CASSLGTSGLTGELFF. The CDR3 DNA reads as TGCGCCAGCAGCTTGGGGACTAGCGGGCTTACCGGGGAGCTGTTTTTT.

Notes on this clonotype: The junction and the germline gene differ at one end; a read error may be behind it. This chain connects TRBV6-5 to TRBJ2-6; 8 bases line up with TRBD1. The CDR3 covers 18 residues. Per the germline V gene, CDR1 is MNHEY and CDR2 is SVGAGI. The CDR3 loop is CVSSPWTGMKGGANVLTF. The DNA for the CDR3 is TGTGTCAGCAGTCCTTGGACAGGGATGAAAGGTGGGGCCAACGTCCTGACTTTC.

A remark on this clonotype: This could be a read error, since a much larger clone is one nucleotide away. The J gene is TRBJ2-3, the V gene TRBV6-1, with 8 bases that match TRBD2. The CDR3 length is 15 residues. Germline CDR1 and CDR2: MNHNS and SASEGT. Losses at the gene ends were 6 bases for V and 5 bases for J; bases not matched to a gene: 10. The CDR3 protein is CASRPEAGARDTQYF. The CDR3 nucleotides are TGTGCCAGCAGGCCCGAAGCGGGAGCAAGAGATACGCAGTATTTT.

With respect to this clonotype: An end of the junction differs from the germline gene, which may be a read error. The V gene is TRBV6-5, the J gene TRBJ2-2; possible D gene TRBD2, 5 bases. There are 13 residues in the CDR3. Germline CDR1 reads MNHEY; CDR2 reads SVGAGI. CDR3 residues: CASSPYGTWELFF. The CDR3 DNA sequence: TGTGCCAGCAGTCCCTACGGAACCTGGGAGCTATTTTTT.

Regarding this clonotype: Mismatch with germline at one junction end may stem from a read error. This chain connects TRBV11-2 to TRBJ1-5; D gene uncertain. This CDR3 contains 14 residues. Germline V gene sequence: CDR1 SGHAT, CDR2 FQNNGV. The CDR3 loop is CTSGTGRFPEPRHF. CDR3 coding DNA: TGTACCAGCGGCACCGGACGGTTTCCCGAGCCCCGGCATTTT. Drawing the rest from reference TRBV11-2 and TRBJ1-5, the complete variable domain is EAGVAQSPRYKIIEKRQSVAFWCNPISGHATLYWYQQILGQGPKLLIQFQNNGVVDDSQLPKDRFSAERLKGVDSTLKIQPAKLEDSAVYLCTSGTGRFPEPRHFGDGTRLSIL.

This chain connects TRBV29-1 to TRBJ1-2; a possible D gene is TRBD1 (5 bases). V was clipped by 8 bases and J by 6 bases, with 19 bases between them. The CDR3 consists of 13 residues. Germline CDR1 and CDR2: SQVTM and ANQGSEA. DNA of the CDR3: TGCAGCATTACAACAGTGGGGACGGATGGCTACACCTTC. Residues: CSITTVGTDGYTF.

As for this clonotype: At one end the junction does not follow the germline gene, possibly because of a read error. This rearrangement joins TRBV10-3 to TRBJ2-7, with D maybe TRBD1 (7 bases). Germline V gene sequence: CDR1 ENHRY, CDR2 SYGVKD. This CDR3 has 14 amino acids. The CDR3 sequence: CAISAGDSRPEQYF. The CDR3, as DNA: TGTGCCATCAGTGCGGGGGACAGTCGGCCCGAGCAGTACTTT.

For this clonotype: The junction shows a germline mismatch at one end, possibly a read error. The rearrangement uses TRBV11-2 and TRBJ2-3, with D maybe TRBD1 (5 bases). Looked up from germline, CDR1 is SGHAT and CDR2 is FQNNGV. The CDR3 covers 15 residues. This chain's CDR3 is CASSLSGRTTGTQYF. CDR3 coding DNA: TGTGCCAGCAGTTTAAGTGGTAGAACCACAGGTACGCAGTATTTT.

This clonotype was picked up a small number of times. V and J are TRBV28 and TRBJ1-3; 7 nucleotides agree with TRBD1. The ends lost 6 bases at V and 7 bases at J; junction bases unmatched: 3. Germline assignment: CDR1 MDHEN and CDR2 SYDVKM. The CDR3 spans 12 residues. The CDR3 region is CASSRQGNTIYF. CDR3 DNA sequence: TGTGCCAGCAGCAGACAGGGTAACACCATATATTTT.

About this clonotype: Likely a read error: the CDR3 ends without its conserved phenylalanine or tryptophan. V gene TRBV4-1 combines with J gene TRBJ2-7, with 11 bases lining up with TRBD2. The CDR3 is 15 amino acids. The germline V gene encodes CDR1 MGHRA and CDR2 YSYEKL. CDR3 region: CASSLGLAGSHEQYL. DNA for the CDR3: TGCGCCAGTAGCCTCGGACTAGCGGGCAGCCACGAGCAGTACTTA.

This clonotype was detected many times. The chain carries TRBV11-2 and TRBJ2-5, with TRBD2 matching over 9 bases. This CDR3 has 17 amino acids. The ends lost 1 base at V and 4 bases at J; junction bases unmatched: 10. The germline V gene encodes CDR1 SGHAT and CDR2 FQNNGV. The CDR3 nucleotides read TGTGCCAGCAGCTTAGGCCTAGCGGGAAGTTTAGGAGAGACCCAGTACTTC. It specifies CASSLGLAGSLGETQYF. The entire variable domain, with the rest obtained from reference TRBV11-2 and TRBJ2-5, is as follows: EAGVAQSPRYKIIEKRQSVAFWCNPISGHATLYWYQQILGQGPKLLIQFQNNGVVDDSQLPKDRFSAERLKGVDSTLKIQPAKLEDSAVYLCASSLGLAGSLGETQYFGPGTRLLVL.

Regarding this clonotype: This clone may be a read error of a much larger clone one base away. This chain links TRBV7-8 with TRBJ2-1; 9 bases are shared with TRBD2. The V gene end was trimmed by 5 bases and the J gene end by 8 bases; junction bases not matched to a gene: 10. The V gene's germline CDR1 is SGHVS and CDR2 FQNEAQ. This CDR3 is built from 15 residues. The CDR3 nucleotides read TGTGCCAGCAGCAGACCGCGACTAGCGGCTGATGAGCAGTTCTTC. Translation: CASSRPRLAADEQFF. Full variable domain (missing parts from reference TRBV7-8 and TRBJ2-1): GAGVSQSPRYKVAKRGQDVALRCDPISGHVSLFWYQQALGQGPEFLTYFQNEAQLDKSGLPSDRFFAERPEGSVSTLKIQRTQQEDSAVYLCASSRPRLAADEQFFGPGTRLTVL.